This T cell receptor beta chain was profiled in a study of glioma-infiltrating T cells after dendritic cell vaccination. Overall study context: Dendritic cell vaccine was injected intradermally three times, biweekly.

With V trimmed by 5 bases and J by 3 bases, 6 bases remained unmatched. The germline CDR1 and CDR2 sequences are SGHTA and FQGNSA. This CDR3 is 15 amino acids long. Time point noted: after dendritic cell vaccination, including at tumor progression/relapse. This clone came up a few times. The antigen remains unidentified. Broader study findings: Patients with more pretreatment TILs had longer time to progression and survival. The cohort had few patients with full blood and tumor sets.

The repertoire was sequenced with immunoSEQ multiplex PCR; TCRdb's copy has only in-frame clones and lacks some. The sample has about 50,000 clones, roughly 84% seen once. The chain recombines TRBV7-2 with TRBJ2-7; 11 bases agree with TRBD2. This TCR was recovered from a human donor with glioblastoma. The sample here was blood, taken after dendritic cell vaccination. CDR3 coding DNA: TGTGCCAGCAGCCACCAGGGGACTAGCGGCTACGAGCAGTACTTC. This gives the protein CASSHQGTSGYEQYF.